The T cell receptor beta chain described here comes from a study of early T cells in non-severe SARS-CoV-2 infection (dated by TCRdb to the early 2020s). About the investigation overall: Because TCR sequencing was done on bulk RNA from unsorted whole blood, the alpha and beta chains could not be paired. Study-level results and caveats: VDJdb matching was skewed toward anti-spike CD8 responses, so virus-specific expansions were likely underestimated and private and CD4 specificities were missed.

A case-control design nested within a healthcare worker cohort in London, UK, was used, with weekly nasopharyngeal swab PCR tests and blood sampling performed. Healthcare workers were enrolled in the week of the UK lockdown, from 23 to 31 March 2020, and were followed every week for up to roughly 15 weeks. The library relied on 5' RACE. Sequenced on a NextSeq 500. The TCR library protocol attached unique molecular identifiers to individual cDNA molecules to correct for sequencing error and PCR bias. Both TCR alpha and beta chains were sequenced, and tight co-correlation was observed between alpha and beta sequence abundances in each sample. From the authors' description of their analysis: Decombinator V4 was used to annotate TCR sequences for V gene, J gene and CDR3. Expanded TCRs were defined as changing significantly between any two time points under a Poisson model with p below 0.0001. TCR abundances were normalised to the total number of TCRs sequenced per sample and expressed as counts per million. MAIT TCRs were defined by TRAV1-2 paired with TRAJ12, TRAJ20 or TRAJ33, and iNKT TCRs by TRAV10 paired with TRAJ18. VDJdb, accessed 1 November 2021, was searched for CMV, EBV and SARS-CoV-2 annotated TCRs, with TCRs annotated for multiple antigens excluded. TCRdb reran the public reads through fastp at Q25 and MiXCR, keeping productive beta chains. All rows with the same CDR3 protein become a single entry with the most common DNA and genes. The V and J calls follow TCRdb's processing rather than the paper's. This sample is represented by tens of thousands of distinct CDR3 sequences; around a tenth of them were singletons. The ten largest clones capture roughly 10% of the sample.

Sequences MGHRA (CDR1) and YSYEKL (CDR2) are obtained from the germline V gene. The junction carries 8 bases between V and J, which are trimmed by 2 bases and 6 bases respectively. CDR3 length: 13 amino acids, cysteine to phenylalanine. The entry retains the CDR3 DNA only, 39 bases that are in frame from base 1. As regards this clonotype: No antigen is known for it. The sample holds no much larger clone one base away, and base qualities are not on file.

The chain employs TRBV4-1 and TRBJ2-1; the D gene assignment is ambiguous. The specimen was whole blood. This receptor was taken from an adult who was a healthcare worker with PCR-confirmed SARS-CoV-2 infection or an uninfected control (not recorded which). The encoded CDR3 is CASSQRLANEQFF. The nucleotides read TGCGCCAGCAGCCAACGCCTCGCCAATGAGCAGTTCTTC.